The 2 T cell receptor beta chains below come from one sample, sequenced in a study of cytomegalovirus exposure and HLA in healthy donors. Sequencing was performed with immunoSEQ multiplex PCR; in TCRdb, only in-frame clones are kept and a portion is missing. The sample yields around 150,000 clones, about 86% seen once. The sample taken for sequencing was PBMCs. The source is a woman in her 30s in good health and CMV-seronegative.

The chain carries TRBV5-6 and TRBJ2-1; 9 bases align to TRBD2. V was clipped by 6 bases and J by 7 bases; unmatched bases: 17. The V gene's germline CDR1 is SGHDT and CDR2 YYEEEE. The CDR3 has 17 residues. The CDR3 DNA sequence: TGTGCCAGCAACCCCTTGGGCGGCGGGGGGGTTGGGAATGAGCAGTTCTTC. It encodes CASNPLGGGGVGNEQFF.

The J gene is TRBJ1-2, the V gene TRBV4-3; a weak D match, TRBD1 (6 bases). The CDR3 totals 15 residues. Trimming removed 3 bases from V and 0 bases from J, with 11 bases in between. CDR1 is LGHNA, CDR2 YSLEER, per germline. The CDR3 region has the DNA TGCGCCAGCAGCCATACGGGGGCGTCTAACTATGGCTACACCTTC. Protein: CASSHTGASNYGYTF.